Below, 26 T cell receptor beta chains from the same sample are listed, as sequenced in a study of graft-versus-host responses after intestinal transplantation. Their recognized antigens are unknown. Assay used: immunoSEQ multiplex PCR; TCRdb lists only in-frame clones, some missing. The sample includes 100,000 to 120,000 clones, over 85% of them seen just once. Source: unstimulated CD8+ T cells sorted from spleen or lymph node cells, taken before intestinal transplant. The origin of the receptors is a human donor who received an intestinal transplant.

V and J are TRBV10-3 and TRBJ2-6; D not certain. V dropped 3 bases and J dropped 1 base, with 10 bases sitting between them. This CDR3 contains 16 residues. Germline values: CDR1 ENHRY, CDR2 SYGVKD. The CDR3 DNA is TGTGCCATCAGTGACCCCGAGTCGTCTGGGGCCAACGTCCTGACTTTC. Protein sequence: CAISDPESSGANVLTF.

The V and J genes are TRBV28 and TRBJ2-7; D remains unclear. V was cut by 7 bases and J by 6 bases, with 10 bases left in between. CDR3 length equals 11 residues. From germline, CDR1 is MDHEN and CDR2 SYDVKM. CDR3 in amino acids: CASIGFAEQYF. CDR3 nucleotides: TGTGCCAGCATAGGCTTTGCCGAGCAGTACTTC.

This clone was seen only once. The V call is TRBV7-9, the J call TRBJ1-2; no clear D gene. V lost 1 base, J lost 8 bases, and 14 bases lay in between. This CDR3 is built from 14 residues. Germline V gene sequence: CDR1 SEHNR, CDR2 FQNEAQ (reference sequence). Written as DNA, the CDR3 is TGTGCCAGCAGCTTAGTTTCACTTCCCCTGGGCTACACCTTC. Amino acids: CASSLVSLPLGYTF.

This clone has only one observation. The chain is built from TRBV10-3 and TRBJ2-2; D unresolved. Germline V gene lookup returns CDR1 ENHRY and CDR2 SYGVKD. The CDR3 contains 14 residues. V lost 3 bases to trimming and J lost 6 bases, with 11 bases between them. This chain's CDR3 is CAISDQTNAGELFF. CDR3 DNA sequence: TGTGCCATCAGTGACCAGACCAACGCCGGGGAGCTGTTTTTT.

The rearrangement links TRBV10-3 to TRBJ2-2, with a weak D call TRBD2 (6 bases). The CDR3 sequence is 14 residues long. Germline CDR1 and CDR2: ENHRY and SYGVKD. V lost 4 bases, J lost 3 bases, and 9 bases lay in between. The CDR3 reads CAISAAGYTGELFF. Here the CDR3 DNA reads TGTGCCATCAGTGCAGCGGGTTACACCGGGGAGCTGTTTTTT.

This clone was recorded once. This chain uses TRBV11-3 with TRBJ2-1, with unresolved D. The V gene's germline CDR1 is SGHNT and CDR2 YENEEA. V lost 5 bases and J 1 base, leaving 12 bases between the germline ends. This CDR3 is 15 amino acids long. The CDR3 sequence: CASSHTVGSYNEQFF. The CDR3, as DNA: TGTGCCAGCAGCCATACGGTCGGGTCCTACAATGAGCAGTTCTTC.

The chain joins TRBV21-1 to TRBJ1-1; the table's D gene call, TRBD1, was not cross checked with the DNA. TRBV21-1 counts as a pseudogene. The CDR3 runs 15 residues. CDR3 nucleotides: TGTGCCAGCAGCACCAGATCGACAGGGATCACTGAAGCTTTCTTT. It codes for CASSTRSTGITEAFF.

This chain joins TRBV7-9 and TRBJ2-7; 7 nucleotides line up with TRBD1. V lost 5 bases and J lost 1; bases outside the gene matches: 8. The germline CDR1 and CDR2 sequences are SEHNR and FQNEAQ (reference sequence). This CDR3 has 15 amino acids. The CDR3 DNA reads as TGTGCCAGCAGCAGAAAAGACAGGGTTTCCTACGAGCAGTACTTC. Translating gives CASSRKDRVSYEQYF.

The V and J genes are TRBV27 and TRBJ2-3; perhaps TRBD2 as D (6 bases). The CDR3 is made up of 18 amino acids. The V and J ends lost 1 base and 0 bases respectively, with 17 bases between them. Germline CDR1 is MNHEY and CDR2 is SMNVEV (reference sequence). DNA of the CDR3: TGTGCCAGCAGTTTATTAGGGGCCGCGGGACCTAGCACAGATACGCAGTATTTT. This encodes CASSLLGAAGPSTDTQYF.

This chain links TRBV6-5 with TRBJ2-1, with unresolved D. Trimming stripped 7 bases from V and 6 bases from J, with 13 bases between. Germline V gene sequence: CDR1 MNHEY, CDR2 SVGAGI. The CDR3 is made up of 13 amino acids. For the CDR3, the DNA is TGTGCCAGCAAAGGTGTCCTTACCAATGAGCAGTTCTTC. Protein product: CASKGVLTNEQFF.

This CDR3 is CASSVGGEIYEQYF. In nucleotides, the CDR3 is TGTGCCAGCAGCGTAGGGGGAGAAATCTACGAGCAGTACTTC. The rearrangement links TRBV9 to TRBJ2-7; D is perhaps TRBD2 (5 bases). Trimming removed 0 bases from V and 3 bases from J, with 10 bases in between. This CDR3 contains 14 residues. Germline CDR1 is SGDLS and CDR2 is YYNGEE.

J is TRBJ2-7 and V is TRBV28; perhaps TRBD2 as D (5 bases). Trimming left V 7 bases short and J 3 bases short, with 13 bases between. The CDR3 loop spans 13 amino acids. Per the germline V gene, CDR1 is MDHEN and CDR2 is SYDVKM. The CDR3 loop is CASMGSVDYEQYF. The CDR3 DNA follows: TGTGCCAGCATGGGTAGCGTAGACTACGAGCAGTACTTC.

This chain connects TRBV6-1 to TRBJ2-7; the D gene is possibly TRBD2 (6 bases). The CDR3 is 12 amino acids. Germline CDR1 is MNHNS and CDR2 is SASEGT. Trimming cost V 5 bases and J 7 bases, with 12 bases left between them. The chain's CDR3 is CASSLPGREQYF. The CDR3 nucleotides read TGTGCCAGCAGTTTACCAGGGAGGGAGCAGTACTTC.

The rearrangement joins TRBV23-1 to TRBJ1-5, with 9 bases fitting TRBD1. TRBV23-1 is reported as an ORF; its role is uncertain. The V segment lost 7 bases and the J segment 6 bases; nucleotides outside the gene matches: 7. The CDR3 spans 14 residues. The chain's CDR3 is CASNHRGQGQPQHF. In DNA, the CDR3 is TGCGCCAGCAACCACAGGGGGCAGGGTCAGCCCCAGCATTTT.

This rearrangement joins TRBV6-5 to TRBJ2-1; TRBD2 aligns across 8 bases. Germline V CDR1 and CDR2: MNHEY, SVGAGI. V shed 7 bases, J shed 6 bases, and the junction held 11 bases outside the gene matches. The CDR3 has 15 residues. The CDR3 nucleotides are TGTGCCAGCATCCTAGCGGGTGGCGCCGGCAATGAGCAGTTCTTC. This translates into CASILAGGAGNEQFF.

This clone was recorded only once. The chain couples TRBV6-1 to TRBJ2-3; maybe TRBD2 (5 bases). Germline V gene sequence: CDR1 MNHNS, CDR2 SASEGT. The CDR3 is made up of 16 amino acids. V was shortened by 1 base and J by 0 bases, with 11 bases between the two germline ends. This CDR3 reads CASSEDGAVSTDTQYF. DNA for the CDR3: TGTGCCAGCAGTGAAGATGGAGCGGTTAGCACAGATACGCAGTATTTT.

V and J are TRBV18 and TRBJ2-5; D unresolved. V lost 3 bases to trimming and J lost 2 bases, with 10 bases between them. The CDR3 loop spans 14 amino acids. Germline V gives CDR1 KGHSH, CDR2 LQKENI. CDR3 residues: CASSPVTIQETQYF. DNA of the CDR3: TGTGCCAGCTCACCGGTTACTATTCAAGAGACCCAGTACTTC. Variable domain in full (rest from reference TRBV18 and TRBJ2-5): NAGVMQNPRHLVRRRGQEARLRCSPMKGHSHVYWYRQLPEEGLKFMVYLQKENIIDESGMPKERFSAEFPKEGPSILRIQQVVRGDSAAYFCASSPVTIQETQYFGPGTRLLVL.

This chain connects TRBV18 to TRBJ2-2; 7 bases fit TRBD1. Germline V lookup: CDR1 KGHSH, CDR2 LQKENI. CDR3 length equals 15 residues. With V trimmed by 3 bases and J by 1 base, 2 bases remained unmatched. CDR3 sequence: CASSPWDRNTGELFF. For the CDR3, the DNA is TGTGCCAGCTCACCGTGGGACAGGAACACCGGGGAGCTGTTTTTT.

The rearrangement uses TRBV7-8 and TRBJ2-1; the D is unclear. V was clipped by 1 base and J by 3 bases, with 10 bases between them. Germline V gene sequence: CDR1 SGHVS, CDR2 FQNEAQ. The CDR3 consists of 15 residues. CDR3 nucleotide sequence: TGTGCCAGCAGCTTAGGGAAGGGCCTCTACAATGAGCAGTTCTTC. This sequence encodes CASSLGKGLYNEQFF.

The chain carries TRBV29-1 and TRBJ2-4; TRBD2 matches at 14 bases. Germline V CDR1 and CDR2: SQVTM, ANQGSEA. CDR3 size: 16 residues. With V trimmed by 7 bases and J by 6 bases, 11 bases remained unmatched. Here the CDR3 reads CSAMGLAGVGGNIQYF. CDR3 nucleotide sequence: TGCAGCGCTATGGGACTAGCGGGAGTCGGCGGAAACATTCAGTACTTC.

This chain connects TRBV15 to TRBJ1-3, with 7 bases identical to TRBD1. The CDR3 is made up of 15 amino acids. Germline CDR1 and CDR2: LNHNV and YYDKDF (reference sequence). After removal of 6 bases from V and 2 bases from J, the junction contained 7 bases not matched to a gene. This CDR3 is CATSTDRATGNTIYF. CDR3 coding DNA: TGTGCCACCAGTACAGACAGGGCGACTGGAAACACCATATATTTT.

V and J are TRBV7-9 and TRBJ2-7, with 8 bases aligning to TRBD2. V gave up 5 bases and J gave up 3 bases; unmatched junction bases: 9. CDR3 length: 15 amino acids. Germline V lookup: CDR1 SEHNR, CDR2 FQNEAQ (reference sequence). CDR3 residues: CASSPGLSGSYEQYF. The CDR3 DNA sequence: TGTGCCAGCAGCCCGGGTTTAAGCGGGAGCTACGAGCAGTACTTC.

V and J are TRBV2 and TRBJ2-1; D uncertain. The germline CDR1 and CDR2 sequences are SNHLY and FYNNEI. V was clipped by 9 bases and J by 3 bases, with 12 bases between them. CDR3 length: 13 amino acids. CDR3 amino acids: CARASQDYNEQFF. The CDR3, as DNA: TGTGCCAGGGCGTCCCAGGACTACAATGAGCAGTTCTTC.

The chain uses TRBV7-9 and TRBJ1-2; D might be TRBD1 (6 bases). The CDR3 extends over 17 amino acids. Trimming cost V 2 bases and J 5 bases, with 21 bases left between them. Germline loops: CDR1 SEHNR, CDR2 FQNEAQ (reference sequence). This CDR3 reads CASSLMFPPDSKYGYTF. CDR3 bases: TGTGCCAGCAGCTTAATGTTCCCGCCGGACAGCAAATATGGCTACACCTTC.

The chain is built from TRBV21-1 and TRBJ2-7. TRBV21-1 is a pseudogene locus. This CDR3 has 14 amino acids. This chain's CDR3 is CASSKVGPSYEQYF. For the CDR3, the DNA is TGTGCCAGCAGCAAAGTTGGACCGAGCTACGAGCAGTACTTC.

The rearrangement uses TRBV6-1 and TRBJ1-1; D unresolved. Between the trimmed V and J ends, which lost 8 bases and 6 bases, there was a span of 7 bases. This CDR3 is 10 amino acids long. Germline CDR1 and CDR2: MNHNS and SASEGT. The DNA of the CDR3 is TGTGCCAGCGGTTACCCTGAAGCTTTCTTT. Its translation: CASGYPEAFF.